The T cell receptor beta chain described here comes from a study of blood T cell repertoires in COVID-19. Authors' data handling: How many nucleated cells were present was estimated from reference gene primer amplification. Assay used: immunoSEQ multiplex PCR; TCRdb lists only in-frame clones, some missing. The V and J calls and the clone size are those of that table, but D and trimming were determined from the DNA. The table lists over 200,000 clones, 80% to 90% of them singletons. Adults between about 18 and 95 years of age took part from under 25 US areas. The recovered donors of Cohort 3 showed two negative PCRs, clearance, or symptom resolution. Sequencing was carried out using PBMCs or T cells enriched from blood (not recorded which). The sequence derives from a man aged 18 to 29 who had recovered from COVID-19.

In DNA, the CDR3 is TGTGCCTGGAGTGCGGGACTAGTCACCGGGGAGCTGTTTTTT. It is translated as CAWSAGLVTGELFF. V usage is TRBV30 and J usage is TRBJ2-2; TRBD2 matches 8 bases. The trim removed 1 base at V and 4 bases at J, leaving 2 bases unmatched. The length of the CDR3 is 14 residues. CDR1 is GTSNPN and CDR2 is SVGIG in the germline V gene (reference sequence).